One T cell receptor beta chain is described in this entry. The sample comes from a study of CD8+ T cells in alopecia areata. Treatment specified: oral pan-JAK inhibitor, 5-10 mg twice daily. The sequencing template was cDNA reverse transcribed from extracted RNA. The method was immunoSEQ multiplex PCR; TCRdb's version includes in-frame clones alone and lacks a portion of them. The table has 110,000 to 150,000 clones, 54% seen once. Germline-derived CDR1 and CDR2 are SGHTA and FQGNSA. The CDR3 has 14 residues. V dropped 6 bases and J dropped 0 bases, with 8 bases sitting between them. The sequencing used CD8+ T cells sorted from blood, collected at week 4, from a patient treated with tofacitinib. The receptor comes from a human donor with alopecia areata. The chain joins TRBV7-2 to TRBJ1-4; D gene uncertain. The CDR3 loop is CASRRFATNEKLFF. In DNA form, the CDR3 reads TGTGCCAGCAGGCGATTTGCAACTAATGAAAAACTGTTTTTT.